This is a list of T cell receptor beta chains from one sample in a study of T cell responses to AZD1222 COVID-19 vaccine. Assay used: immunoSEQ multiplex PCR; TCRdb lists only in-frame clones, some missing. Of tens of thousands of clones in the sample, roughly 90% were seen once. The sequenced sample was peripheral blood, obtained 28 days after the second AZD1222 dose. Source of these receptors: an adult who received the AZD1222 COVID-19 vaccine. Both conserved end residues are part of each CDR3. Each record gives: V gene, clone size, J gene, D gene, CDR3 DNA, CDR3 protein. D genes are given only for firm matches. Clone size is shown for a subset of rows, as once, few, many or a class of expanded clone.

TRBV6-1	once	TRBJ1-5	.	TGTGCCAGCAGTGAATACGTAGGGGTCCAGCCCCAGCATTTT	CASSEYVGVQPQHF
TRBV6-1	.	TRBJ2-5	.	TGTGCCAGCAGTGACAACTTTGAGGAGACCCAGTACTTC	CASSDNFEETQYF
TRBV2	.	TRBJ2-1	.	TGTGCCAGCAGGGTTAAAGGGGAGTACAATGAGCAGTTCTTC	CASRVKGEYNEQFF
TRBV7-9	.	TRBJ2-3	.	TGTGCCAGCGGTCGTGAACTCAGCACAGATACGCAGTATTTT	CASGRELSTDTQYF
TRBV24-1	.	TRBJ1-1	.	TGTGCCACCAGCAAGGGCCGCGGGAACACTGAAGCTTTCTTT	CATSKGRGNTEAFF
TRBV10-2	.	TRBJ2-3	TRBD2	TGCGCCAGCAGTGAGTCACTAGCGGGAGGGGGAGATACGCAGTATTTT	CASSESLAGGGDTQYF
TRBV4-3	.	TRBJ1-1	TRBD1	TGCGCCAGCAGCCAAGGAGGGGGCTTCGGGAACACTGAAGCTTTCTTT	CASSQGGGFGNTEAFF
TRBV6-1	.	TRBJ1-4	.	TGTGCCAGCAGTGAATTCGTTTCGGGCTTCGCTAATGAAAAACTGTTTTTT	CASSEFVSGFANEKLFF
TRBV7-8	.	TRBJ1-1	.	TGTGCCAGCAGCTTACTTAGGACGGAGAACACTGAAGCTTTCTTT	CASSLLRTENTEAFF
TRBV6-4	.	TRBJ2-1	TRBD2	TGTGCCAGCAGTGGGACTAGCGGGAGTCCCGGAAATGAGCAGTTCTTC	CASSGTSGSPGNEQFF
TRBV19	few	TRBJ2-1	TRBD1	TGTGCCAGTAGTTATGACAGGGACACCTACAATGAGCAGTTCTTC	CASSYDRDTYNEQFF
TRBV6-5	once	TRBJ1-2	.	TGTGCCAGCTTCCAAGTTCGGGGCTATGGCTACACCTTC	CASFQVRGYGYTF
TRBV4-1	.	TRBJ2-2	TRBD1	TGCGCCAGCACGGGACAGTTCAATGCCGGGGAGCTGTTTTTT	CASTGQFNAGELFF
TRBV18	.	TRBJ1-6	TRBD1	TGTGCCAGCTCAAGGGACAGGGATAATTCACCCCTCCACTTT	CASSRDRDNSPLHF
TRBV7-2	.	TRBJ1-2	.	TGTGCCAGCAGCTTACAGGGCTATGGCTACACCTTC	CASSLQGYGYTF
TRBV12-5	.	TRBJ2-3	.	TGTGCTAGTGGCCGTGACAGCAACACAGATACGCAGTATTTT	CASGRDSNTDTQYF
TRBV6-2/TRBV6-3	.	TRBJ2-7	TRBD2	TGTGCCAGCAGTTACGATTCTAGCGGGAGGAACGAGCAGTACTTC	CASSYDSSGRNEQYF
TRBV29-1	.	TRBJ2-1	.	TGCAGCGTGCTTGGACAGAACAATGAGCAGTTCTTC	CSVLGQNNEQFF
TRBV7-9	.	TRBJ2-1	.	TGTGCCCTAGGGAGGAAGACCTACAATGAGCAGTTCTTC	CALGRKTYNEQFF
TRBV7-9	.	TRBJ2-1	.	TGTGCCAGCAGCCTCACAGACTACAATGAGCAGTTCTTC	CASSLTDYNEQFF
TRBV30	.	TRBJ2-1	TRBD1	TGTGCCTGGAGCGGCCCGGGACAGTCCCCCCGAAGCTCCTACAATGAGCAGTTCTTC	CAWSGPGQSPRSSYNEQFF
TRBV14	few	TRBJ2-1	.	TGTGCCAGCAGCCGGCAATCCTACAATGAGCAGTTCTTC	CASSRQSYNEQFF
TRBV28	.	TRBJ1-6	.	TGTGCCAGCATAGCGACAGCCTCCTATAATTCACCCCTCCACTTT	CASIATASYNSPLHF
TRBV19	.	TRBJ2-2	TRBD2	TGTGCCAGTAGTACCACCGGGACTAGCACCGGGGAGCTGTTTTTT	CASSTTGTSTGELFF
TRBV7-8	few	TRBJ2-7	.	TGTGCCAGCAGCTTAGGGTCCCTTAACGAGCAGTACTTC	CASSLGSLNEQYF
TRBV6-5	.	TRBJ1-2	.	TGTGCCAGCAGTTACTCTCCTGGACTTAGGAACTATGGCTACACCTTC	CASSYSPGLRNYGYTF
TRBV16	once	TRBJ2-1	.	TGTGCCAGCAGCCAATCAGTTAAGCGCCCGACCTCCTACAATGAGCAGTTCTTC	CASSQSVKRPTSYNEQFF
TRBV6-5	.	TRBJ1-1	.	TGTGCCAGCAGTTACCTCCCCTTGGCAGCTGAAGCTTTCTTT	CASSYLPLAAEAFF
TRBV13	.	TRBJ1-1	TRBD1	TGTGCCAGCAGACTTAGGTCCCAAACAGGGGCCGCGAACACTGAAGCTTTCTTT	CASRLRSQTGAANTEAFF
TRBV11-2	.	TRBJ1-2	.	TGTGCCAGCAGCTTAGCCCCGGGGACCTTCGGCTACACCTTC	CASSLAPGTFGYTF
TRBV13	.	TRBJ2-7	TRBD2	TGTGCCAGCAGCTTCTTACAGCGGGGGAGAAACGAGCAGTACTTC	CASSFLQRGRNEQYF
TRBV2	.	TRBJ1-2	.	TGTGCCAGCAGTTTCCTTACAACTGGCCTTAACTATGGCTACACCTTC	CASSFLTTGLNYGYTF
TRBV13	.	TRBJ2-5	TRBD2	TGTGCCAGCAGCTTAAGTGGACTAGCAGGGCAAGAGACCCAGTACTTC	CASSLSGLAGQETQYF
TRBV4-1	.	TRBJ2-7	.	TGCGCCAGCAGCCAAGCGGGGTTTGGGGGGTCCGAGCAGTACTTC	CASSQAGFGGSEQYF
TRBV7-9	.	TRBJ2-3	.	TGTGCCAGCATCCCATTGAGGGGAGATAGCACAGATACGCAGTATTTT	CASIPLRGDSTDTQYF
TRBV7-3	few	TRBJ2-2	TRBD2	TGTGCCAGCAGCTTAGGACTAGTGTCCGGGGAGCTGTTTTTT	CASSLGLVSGELFF
TRBV29-1	.	TRBJ2-7	.	TGCAGCGTTTTGCAGGACTCCTACGAGCAGTACTTC	CSVLQDSYEQYF
TRBV27	.	TRBJ2-5	.	TGTGCCAGCGGCTTGACAGGCCCCCAAGAGACCCAGTACTTC	CASGLTGPQETQYF
TRBV7-2	.	TRBJ2-1	TRBD1	TGTGCCAGCAGCACCGGGACAGGGGAAAATGAGCAGTTCTTC	CASSTGTGENEQFF
TRBV6-5	.	TRBJ1-6	.	TGTGCCAGCAGGGGGGTTAGAGGCTCACCCCTCCACTTT	CASRGVRGSPLHF
TRBV7-9	.	TRBJ2-3	TRBD2	TGTGCCAGCAGAGGTAGCGGGAGGCGGGGCACAGATACGCAGTATTTT	CASRGSGRRGTDTQYF
TRBV10-1	.	TRBJ2-1	TRBD1	TGCGCCAGCTGTCCAGGGGGATGCAATGAGCAGTTCTTC	CASCPGGCNEQFF